Listed below are T cell receptor beta chains from one sample, sequenced in a study of blood T cell repertoires in COVID-19. Here immunoSEQ multiplex PCR was the method, and the copy in TCRdb shows in-frame clones only, minus some. Among 250,000 to 350,000 clones, about 85% were seen once, and the ten largest hold 3%. Sequenced input: PBMCs or T cells enriched from blood (not recorded which). All receptors come from a woman aged 45-60 years who had recovered from COVID-19. Both conserved end residues are part of each CDR3. Each record gives: clone size, CDR3 length, J gene, D gene, V gene, CDR3 DNA, CDR3 protein. D genes are given only for firm matches. Only part of the rows carry a size: once, few, many, or a class if the clone is expanded.

size: NA; length: 12; J: TRBJ1-2; D: NA; V: TRBV28; DNA: TGTGCCAGCAGTTTATCGGGGAAAGGCTACACCTTC; CDR3: CASSLSGKGYTF
size: once; length: 13; J: TRBJ1-2; D: TRBD1; V: TRBV27; DNA: TGTGCCAGCAGCCGAACAGGGGGGGATGGCTACACCTTC; CDR3: CASSRTGGDGYTF
size: few; length: 15; J: TRBJ2-7; D: TRBD1; V: TRBV5-6; DNA: TGTGCCAGCAGCGAGTTGGGGACAGGGACCTACGAGCAGTACTTC; CDR3: CASSELGTGTYEQYF
size: NA; length: 13; J: TRBJ1-4; D: TRBD1; V: TRBV5-1; DNA: TGCGCCAGCAGCTTGGGACAGGGCGAAAAACTGTTTTTT; CDR3: CASSLGQGEKLFF
size: NA; length: 13; J: TRBJ1-5; D: NA; V: TRBV28; DNA: TGTGCCAGCAGTCCCCAGGGGCGGAAGCCCCAGCATTTT; CDR3: CASSPQGRKPQHF
size: NA; length: 15; J: TRBJ1-2; D: NA; V: TRBV14; DNA: TGTGCCAGCAGCCCGAGTATCAGGGGCAACTATGGCTACACCTTC; CDR3: CASSPSIRGNYGYTF
size: NA; length: 14; J: TRBJ2-7; D: TRBD2; V: TRBV30; DNA: TGTGCCTGGAGTGTACAAGCGGGGGGTTGGGAGCAGTACTTC; CDR3: CAWSVQAGGWEQYF
size: NA; length: 18; J: TRBJ1-1; D: NA; V: TRBV7-9; DNA: TGTGCCAGCAGCCGGGCGGGTACCCGGACAGTCTTGAACACTGAAGCTTTCTTT; CDR3: CASSRAGTRTVLNTEAFF
size: NA; length: 11; J: TRBJ2-1; D: TRBD2; V: TRBV27; DNA: TGTGCCAGCAGCCGTAGCGGGAGCCAGTTCTTC; CDR3: CASSRSGSQFF
size: NA; length: 10; J: TRBJ2-7; D: NA; V: TRBV21-1; DNA: TGTGCCGGGGGGGGCTACGAGCAGTACTTC; CDR3: CAGGGYEQYF
size: NA; length: 11; J: TRBJ2-7; D: NA; V: TRBV30; DNA: TGTGCCTGGACTCCCCCCTACGAGCAGTACTTC; CDR3: CAWTPPYEQYF
size: once; length: 15; J: TRBJ2-1; D: NA; V: TRBV9; DNA: TGTGCCAGCAGCGGCGGGACAGTCCCATACAATGAGCAGTTCTTC; CDR3: CASSGGTVPYNEQFF
size: NA; length: 15; J: TRBJ2-2; D: TRBD2; V: TRBV5-1; DNA: TGCGCCAGCAGCTTGATAGCGGGGGACACCGGGGAGCTGTTTTTT; CDR3: CASSLIAGDTGELFF
size: NA; length: 16; J: TRBJ2-3; D: TRBD1; V: TRBV3-1/TRBV3-2; DNA: TGTGCCAGCAGGAGAGAAGACAGGGGGAACGACGATACGCAGTATTTT; CDR3: CASRREDRGNDDTQYF
size: NA; length: 15; J: TRBJ1-1; D: NA; V: TRBV19; DNA: TGTGCCAGTACCCCCCAGGGTAGTCGGAACACTGAAGCTTTCTTT; CDR3: CASTPQGSRNTEAFF
size: NA; length: 13; J: TRBJ2-7; D: NA; V: TRBV27; DNA: TGTGCCAGCAGTTTATCCCGGGGATACGAGCAGTACTTC; CDR3: CASSLSRGYEQYF
size: NA; length: 14; J: TRBJ1-1; D: TRBD1; V: TRBV19; DNA: TGTGCCAGTAGTGCGGACAGGGGTAACACTGAAGCTTTCTTT; CDR3: CASSADRGNTEAFF
size: NA; length: 16; J: TRBJ1-2; D: TRBD1; V: TRBV6-2/TRBV6-3; DNA: TGTGCCAGCAGTTACCGACGCTCTCAGACAGGGGGCGGCTACACCTTC; CDR3: CASSYRRSQTGGGYTF
size: NA; length: 14; J: TRBJ2-1; D: TRBD2; V: TRBV5-1; DNA: TGCGCCAGCAGCCGATTGGCGGGAGTGGTTGAGCAGTTCTTC; CDR3: CASSRLAGVVEQFF
size: NA; length: 18; J: TRBJ1-6; D: NA; V: TRBV4-3; DNA: TGCGCCAGCAGCCAAGAGTGGACTGTAGGGTCCTATAATTCACCCCTCCACTTT; CDR3: CASSQEWTVGSYNSPLHF
size: NA; length: 16; J: TRBJ2-3; D: NA; V: TRBV6-4; DNA: TGTGCCAGCAGTCCCCGCTGGGGGGAGGTGACAGATACGCAGTATTTT; CDR3: CASSPRWGEVTDTQYF
size: NA; length: 15; J: TRBJ1-6; D: NA; V: TRBV6-5; DNA: TGTGCCAGCAGTTCCCCGTCAGGGTATAATTCACCCCTCCACTTT; CDR3: CASSSPSGYNSPLHF
size: NA; length: 15; J: TRBJ1-5; D: TRBD1; V: TRBV7-8; DNA: TGTGCCAGCTCCCGGGACAGGGAGGGTGGTCAGCCCCAGCATTTT; CDR3: CASSRDREGGQPQHF
size: NA; length: 13; J: TRBJ1-2; D: TRBD1; V: TRBV20-1; DNA: TGCAGTGCTAGTAACCAGGGGGCTGGTGGCTACACCTTC; CDR3: CSASNQGAGGYTF
size: NA; length: 14; J: TRBJ2-3; D: NA; V: TRBV9; DNA: TGTGCCAGCAGCGCGAGACAGGGCACAGATACGCAGTATTTT; CDR3: CASSARQGTDTQYF
size: NA; length: 14; J: TRBJ1-6; D: TRBD1; V: TRBV18; DNA: TGTGCCAGCTCGGGAGACAGGGGCAATTCACCCCTCCACTTT; CDR3: CASSGDRGNSPLHF
size: NA; length: 12; J: TRBJ2-7; D: NA; V: TRBV7-9; DNA: TGTGCCAGCAGCCGCCAGGGGTACGAGCAGTACTTC; CDR3: CASSRQGYEQYF
size: NA; length: 15; J: TRBJ2-3; D: NA; V: TRBV19; DNA: TGTGCCAGTAGTATCGTGGCGGGAAGCACAGATACGCAGTATTTT; CDR3: CASSIVAGSTDTQYF
size: NA; length: 14; J: TRBJ2-5; D: TRBD1; V: TRBV5-1; DNA: TGCGCCAGCAGCTCGGGGACAGGGCCGGAGACCCAGTACTTC; CDR3: CASSSGTGPETQYF
size: NA; length: 12; J: TRBJ2-5; D: NA; V: TRBV7-6; DNA: TGTGCCAGCAGCTTACAAAGCGAGACCCAGTACTTC; CDR3: CASSLQSETQYF
size: NA; length: 14; J: TRBJ2-1; D: TRBD2; V: TRBV28; DNA: TGTGCCAGCAGGCCAATTCCTAGCGGAAGTGAGCAGTTCTTC; CDR3: CASRPIPSGSEQFF
size: few; length: 14; J: TRBJ1-2; D: TRBD1; V: TRBV28; DNA: TGTGCCAGCACCCCGGGACAGCCTAACTATGGCTACACCTTC; CDR3: CASTPGQPNYGYTF
size: once; length: 14; J: TRBJ2-7; D: TRBD1; V: TRBV27; DNA: TGTGCCAGCAGTCCACAGGGGGGACCCTTCGAGCAGTACTTC; CDR3: CASSPQGGPFEQYF
size: NA; length: 18; J: TRBJ2-4; D: NA; V: TRBV19; DNA: TGTGCCAGTAGTATAGATTTTGCACCCGGACTAGCCAAAAACATTCAGTACTTC; CDR3: CASSIDFAPGLAKNIQYF
size: once; length: 14; J: TRBJ2-6; D: NA; V: TRBV24-1; DNA: TGTGCCACCAGTGATTCCCGTGGGGCCAACGTCCTGACTTTC; CDR3: CATSDSRGANVLTF
size: NA; length: 17; J: TRBJ2-2; D: NA; V: TRBV9; DNA: TGTGCCAGCAGCGTAGCTAGCAGGGGCCCGAACACCGGGGAGCTGTTTTTT; CDR3: CASSVASRGPNTGELFF
size: once; length: 15; J: TRBJ1-2; D: NA; V: TRBV6-5; DNA: TGTGCCAGCACTAGAATACCTCTGACTAACTATGGCTACACCTTC; CDR3: CASTRIPLTNYGYTF
size: NA; length: 15; J: TRBJ2-7; D: TRBD1; V: TRBV4-3; DNA: TGCGCCAGCAGCCAAGTCTACAGGGGGCTCTACGAGCAGTACTTC; CDR3: CASSQVYRGLYEQYF
size: NA; length: 11; J: TRBJ1-1; D: NA; V: TRBV6-5; DNA: TGTGCCAGTCTCCGGGGAGCTGAAGCTTTCTTT; CDR3: CASLRGAEAFF
size: NA; length: 15; J: TRBJ2-3; D: NA; V: TRBV5-4; DNA: TGTGCCAGCAGCCAACTACAGGGAGGCACAGATACGCAGTATTTT; CDR3: CASSQLQGGTDTQYF
size: NA; length: 17; J: TRBJ2-1; D: NA; V: TRBV4-3; DNA: TGCGCCAGCAGCCAAGATTTCACGGGAAGCTCCTACAATGAGCAGTTCTTC; CDR3: CASSQDFTGSSYNEQFF
size: NA; length: 14; J: TRBJ2-5; D: TRBD1; V: TRBV28; DNA: TGTGCCAGCAGTTTAAGGGCAGGGGGAGAGACCCAGTACTTC; CDR3: CASSLRAGGETQYF
size: NA; length: 18; J: TRBJ2-1; D: TRBD1; V: TRBV5-4; DNA: TGTGCCAGCAGCACGGGGACAGGGGGGCGCAGAGGGTTGAATGAGCAGTTCTTC; CDR3: CASSTGTGGRRGLNEQFF
size: NA; length: 16; J: TRBJ2-5; D: NA; V: TRBV15; DNA: TGTGCCACCAGCAGAGAACGGGGTGGAGGCCAAGAGACCCAGTACTTC; CDR3: CATSRERGGGQETQYF
size: NA; length: 13; J: TRBJ1-2; D: TRBD1; V: TRBV9; DNA: TGTGCCAGCAGCGCAGGACAGGGGAATGGCTACACCTTC; CDR3: CASSAGQGNGYTF
size: NA; length: 15; J: TRBJ1-3; D: NA; V: TRBV28; DNA: TGTGCCAGCAGTCTTGGGGGGAGCTCTGGAAACACCATATATTTT; CDR3: CASSLGGSSGNTIYF
size: NA; length: 13; J: TRBJ2-1; D: NA; V: TRBV3-1/TRBV3-2; DNA: TGTGCCAGCAGCCAAGCCGTTACGGGTGAGCAGTTCTTC; CDR3: CASSQAVTGEQFF